This is a list of T cell receptor beta chains from one sample in a study of T cell responses to AZD1222 COVID-19 vaccine. Only in-frame clones appear in the TCRdb table, and some are missing; sequencing was by immunoSEQ multiplex PCR. The repertoire has more than 95,000 clones, 91% of them found once; the top ten carry roughly 42%. The specimen was peripheral blood, collected on day 0 of AZD1222 vaccination. These receptors came from an adult in good health. CDR3s include the opening cysteine and the closing phenylalanine or tryptophan. A D gene is named only where the DNA matches it firmly. Size tells how often a clone was seen (once, few, many) or the class of an expanded clone, and some rows leave it out.

few	NA	TRBJ1-1	TRBV6-5	CASSYSGGHTEAFF	TGTGCCAGCAGTTACTCCGGGGGGCACACTGAAGCTTTCTTT
NA	TRBD1	TRBJ2-7	TRBV18	CASSPLDRAGEQYF	TGTGCCAGCTCACCACTCGACAGGGCCGGCGAGCAGTACTTC
NA	NA	TRBJ1-5	TRBV19	CASSITGTGQPQHF	TGTGCCAGTAGTATTACGGGCACGGGTCAGCCCCAGCATTTT
NA	NA	TRBJ2-5	TRBV6-6	CASSPVGGTGVGETQYF	TGTGCCAGCAGTCCCGTAGGAGGGACGGGAGTGGGGGAGACCCAGTACTTC
NA	NA	TRBJ2-1	TRBV27	CASTGPRLGYNEQFF	TGTGCCAGCACCGGCCCCCGGCTCGGCTACAATGAGCAGTTCTTC
NA	NA	TRBJ1-4	TRBV12-3/TRBV12-4	CASSLGPQEKLFF	TGTGCCAGCAGTTTGGGACCCCAGGAAAAACTGTTTTTT
NA	NA	TRBJ2-2	TRBV6-5	CASSAPGVGELFF	TGTGCCAGCAGCGCCCCTGGGGTCGGGGAGCTGTTTTTT
NA	TRBD2	TRBJ2-6	TRBV28	CASSFFGTSGRGSGANVLTF	TGTGCCAGCAGTTTCTTCGGGACTAGCGGGAGGGGGAGTGGGGCCAACGTCCTGACTTTC
once	NA	TRBJ2-3	TRBV19	CASSIGQLTDTQYF	TGTGCCAGTAGTATAGGACAGCTAACAGATACGCAGTATTTT
NA	NA	TRBJ2-7	TRBV6-5	CASSQIYEQYF	TGTGCCAGCAGTCAAATCTACGAGCAGTACTTC
NA	NA	TRBJ2-5	TRBV6-4	CASSRTRGETQYF	TGTGCCAGTAGTCGGACGCGTGGGGAGACCCAGTACTTC
NA	TRBD1	TRBJ2-1	TRBV7-3	CASSDLTGSSYNEQFF	TGTGCCAGCAGCGATCTGACAGGGAGCTCCTACAATGAGCAGTTCTTC
NA	TRBD2	TRBJ2-7	TRBV7-9	CASSPTGGNEQYF	TGTGCCAGCAGCCCTACGGGAGGGAACGAGCAGTACTTC
NA	NA	TRBJ2-4	TRBV7-6	CASSSSGIGEPKNIQYF	TGTGCCAGCAGCTCTTCAGGAATAGGGGAGCCCAAAAACATTCAGTACTTC
once	NA	TRBJ2-5	TRBV4-3	CASSYHPGPQYF	TGCGCCAGCAGCTATCATCCCGGTCCTCAGTACTTC
NA	TRBD2	TRBJ2-3	TRBV28	CASSFAAGGPPDTQYF	TGTGCCAGCAGTTTTGCTGCGGGAGGGCCCCCAGATACGCAGTATTTT
NA	TRBD2	TRBJ2-3	TRBV7-2	CASSLHSGFSTDTQYF	TGTGCCAGCAGCTTACATAGCGGGTTTAGCACAGATACGCAGTATTTT
NA	TRBD2	TRBJ2-7	TRBV7-3	CASRRLAGVGEQYF	TGTGCCAGCAGGCGTTTAGCGGGAGTCGGCGAGCAGTACTTC
NA	TRBD2	TRBJ2-1	TRBV7-9	CASSQLASYNEQFF	TGTGCCAGCAGCCAACTAGCGAGTTACAATGAGCAGTTCTTC
NA	TRBD2	TRBJ2-1	TRBV29-1	CSVEVAGGLYGEQFF	TGCAGCGTTGAGGTAGCGGGAGGGTTATATGGTGAGCAGTTCTTC
NA	NA	TRBJ2-2	TRBV30	CAWTLNTGELFF	TGTGCCTGGACACTGAACACCGGGGAGCTGTTTTTT
NA	NA	TRBJ1-5	TRBV9	CASSATVSNQPQHF	TGTGCCAGCAGCGCGACAGTTAGCAATCAGCCCCAGCATTTT
NA	TRBD1	TRBJ2-7	TRBV19	CASSTGGAYEQYF	TGTGCCAGTAGTACAGGGGGCGCGTACGAGCAGTACTTC
NA	NA	TRBJ1-5	TRBV6-1	CASSVSLGPGNQPQHF	TGTGCCAGCAGTGTCAGTCTCGGTCCAGGGAATCAGCCCCAGCATTTT
NA	NA	TRBJ1-2	TRBV6-5	CASRGLDRAYGYTF	TGTGCCAGCAGGGGCCTGGACAGAGCCTATGGCTACACCTTC
NA	NA	TRBJ2-3	TRBV9	CASSVERSTDTQYF	TGTGCCAGCAGCGTAGAGCGGAGCACAGATACGCAGTATTTT